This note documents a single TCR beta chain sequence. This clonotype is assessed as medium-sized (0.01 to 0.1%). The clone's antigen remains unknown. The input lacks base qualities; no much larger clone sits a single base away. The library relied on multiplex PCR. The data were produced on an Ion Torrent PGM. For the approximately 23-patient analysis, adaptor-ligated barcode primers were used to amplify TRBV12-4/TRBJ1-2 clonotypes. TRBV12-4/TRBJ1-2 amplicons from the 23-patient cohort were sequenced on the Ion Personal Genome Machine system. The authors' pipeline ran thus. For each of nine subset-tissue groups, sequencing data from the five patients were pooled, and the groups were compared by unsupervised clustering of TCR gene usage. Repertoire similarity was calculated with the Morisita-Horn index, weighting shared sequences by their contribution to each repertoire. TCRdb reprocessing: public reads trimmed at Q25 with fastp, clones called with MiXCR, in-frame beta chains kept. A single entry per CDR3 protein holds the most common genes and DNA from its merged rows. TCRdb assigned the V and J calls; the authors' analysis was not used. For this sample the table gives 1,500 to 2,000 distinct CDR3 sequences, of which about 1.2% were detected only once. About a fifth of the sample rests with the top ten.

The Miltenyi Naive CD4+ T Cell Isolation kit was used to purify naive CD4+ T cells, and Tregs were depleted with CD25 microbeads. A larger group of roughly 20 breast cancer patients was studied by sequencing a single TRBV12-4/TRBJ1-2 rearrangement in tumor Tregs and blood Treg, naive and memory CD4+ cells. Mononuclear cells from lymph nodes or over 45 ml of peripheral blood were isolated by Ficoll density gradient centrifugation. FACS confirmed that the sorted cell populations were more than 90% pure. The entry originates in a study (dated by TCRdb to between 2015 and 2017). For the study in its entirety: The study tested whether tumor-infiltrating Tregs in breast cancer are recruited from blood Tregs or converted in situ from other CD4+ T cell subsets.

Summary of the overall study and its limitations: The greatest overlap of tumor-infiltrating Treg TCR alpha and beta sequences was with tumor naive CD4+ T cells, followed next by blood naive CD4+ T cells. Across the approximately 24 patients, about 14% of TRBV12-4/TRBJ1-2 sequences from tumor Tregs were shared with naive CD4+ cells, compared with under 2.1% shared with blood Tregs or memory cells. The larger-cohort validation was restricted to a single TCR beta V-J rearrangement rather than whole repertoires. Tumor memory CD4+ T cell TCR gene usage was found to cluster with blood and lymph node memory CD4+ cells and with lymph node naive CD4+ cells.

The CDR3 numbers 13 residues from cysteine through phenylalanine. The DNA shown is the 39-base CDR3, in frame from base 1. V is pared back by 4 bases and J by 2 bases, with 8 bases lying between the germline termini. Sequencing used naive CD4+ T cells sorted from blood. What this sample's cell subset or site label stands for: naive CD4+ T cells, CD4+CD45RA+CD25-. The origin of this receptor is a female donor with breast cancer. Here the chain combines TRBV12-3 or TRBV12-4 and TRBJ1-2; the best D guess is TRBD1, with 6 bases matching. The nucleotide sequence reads TGTGCCAGCAGTTATACAGGGAACTATGGCTACACCTTC. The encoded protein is CASSYTGNYGYTF.